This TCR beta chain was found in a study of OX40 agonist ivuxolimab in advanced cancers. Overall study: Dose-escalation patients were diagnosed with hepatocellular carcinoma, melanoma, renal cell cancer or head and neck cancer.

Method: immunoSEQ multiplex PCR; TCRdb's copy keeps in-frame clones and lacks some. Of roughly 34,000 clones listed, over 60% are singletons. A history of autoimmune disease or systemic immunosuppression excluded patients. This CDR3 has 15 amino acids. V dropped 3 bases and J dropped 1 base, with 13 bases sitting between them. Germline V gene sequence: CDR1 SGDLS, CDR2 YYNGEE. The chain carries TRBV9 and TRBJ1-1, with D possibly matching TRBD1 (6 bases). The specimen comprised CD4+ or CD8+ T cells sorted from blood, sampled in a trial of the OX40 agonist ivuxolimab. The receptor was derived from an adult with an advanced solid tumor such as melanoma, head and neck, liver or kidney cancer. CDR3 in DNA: TGTGCCAGCAGCGCGGGGGGACAAAAGAACACTGAAGCTTTCTTT. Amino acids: CASSAGGQKNTEAFF.